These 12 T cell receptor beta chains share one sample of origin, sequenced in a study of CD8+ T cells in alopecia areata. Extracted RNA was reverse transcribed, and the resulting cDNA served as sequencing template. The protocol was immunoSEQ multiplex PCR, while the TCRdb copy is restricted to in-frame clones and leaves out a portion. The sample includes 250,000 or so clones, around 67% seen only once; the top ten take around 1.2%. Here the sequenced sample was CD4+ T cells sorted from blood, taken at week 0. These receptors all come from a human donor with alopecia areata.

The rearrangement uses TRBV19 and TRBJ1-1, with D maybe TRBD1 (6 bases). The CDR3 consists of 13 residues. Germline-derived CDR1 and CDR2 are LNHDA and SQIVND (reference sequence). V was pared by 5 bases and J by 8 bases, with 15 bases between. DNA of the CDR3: TGTGCCAGTAGTCACCGGGACAACGAAGAAGCTTTCTTT. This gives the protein CASSHRDNEEAFF.

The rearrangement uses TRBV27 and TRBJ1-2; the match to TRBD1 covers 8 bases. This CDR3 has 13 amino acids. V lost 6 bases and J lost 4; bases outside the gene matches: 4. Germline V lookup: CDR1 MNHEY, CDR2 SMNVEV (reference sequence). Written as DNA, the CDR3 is TGTGCCAGCAGGGGGACAGGCCCCTATGGCTACACCTTC. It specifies CASRGTGPYGYTF.

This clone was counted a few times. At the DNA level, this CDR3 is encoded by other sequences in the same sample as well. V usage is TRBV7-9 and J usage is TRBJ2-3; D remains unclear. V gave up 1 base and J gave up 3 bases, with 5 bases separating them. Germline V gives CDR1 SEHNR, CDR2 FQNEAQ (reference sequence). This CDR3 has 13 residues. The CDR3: CASSLVSTDTQYF. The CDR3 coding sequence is TGTGCCAGCAGCTTAGTCTCGACAGATACGCAGTATTTT. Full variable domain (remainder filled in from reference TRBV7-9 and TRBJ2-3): DTGVSQNPRHKITKRGQNVTFRCDPISEHNRLYWYRQTLGQGPEFLTYFQNEAQLEKSRLLSDRFSAERPKGSFSTLEIQRTEQGDSAMYLCASSLVSTDTQYFGPGTRLTVL.

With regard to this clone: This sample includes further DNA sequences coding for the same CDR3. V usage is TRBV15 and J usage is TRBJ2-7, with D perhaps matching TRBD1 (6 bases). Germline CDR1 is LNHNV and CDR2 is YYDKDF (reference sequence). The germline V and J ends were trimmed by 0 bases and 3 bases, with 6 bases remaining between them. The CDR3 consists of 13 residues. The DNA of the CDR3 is TGTGCCACCAGCAGAGAAGGGGGCTACGAGCAGTACTTC. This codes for CATSREGGYEQYF.

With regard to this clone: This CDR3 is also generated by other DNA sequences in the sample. The CDR3 spells CSVGSSGANVLTF. DNA of the CDR3: TGCAGCGTGGGGAGCTCTGGGGCCAACGTCCTGACTTTC. The chain uses TRBV29-1 and TRBJ2-6; D possibly corresponds to TRBD2 (5 bases). The CDR3 contains 13 residues. With 6 bases removed from V and 0 bases from J, the gap between germline ends came to 6 bases. The V gene's germline CDR1 is SQVTM and CDR2 ANQGSEA.

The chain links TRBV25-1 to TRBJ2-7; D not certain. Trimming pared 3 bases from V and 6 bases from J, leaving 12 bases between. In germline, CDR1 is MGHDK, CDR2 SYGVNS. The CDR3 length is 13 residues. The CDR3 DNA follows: TGTGCCAGCAGTGACCACGGTCCCCGCGAGCAGTACTTC. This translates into CASSDHGPREQYF.

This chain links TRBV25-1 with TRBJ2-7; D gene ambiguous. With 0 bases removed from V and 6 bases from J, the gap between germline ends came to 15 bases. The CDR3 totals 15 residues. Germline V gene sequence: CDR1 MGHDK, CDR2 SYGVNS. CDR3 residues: CASSEYIGPLGEQYF. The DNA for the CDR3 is TGTGCCAGCAGTGAATATATAGGGCCTCTTGGCGAGCAGTACTTC.

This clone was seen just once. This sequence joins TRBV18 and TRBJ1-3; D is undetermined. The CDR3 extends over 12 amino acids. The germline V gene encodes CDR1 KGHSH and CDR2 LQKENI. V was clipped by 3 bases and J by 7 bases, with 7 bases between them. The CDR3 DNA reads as TGTGCCAGCTCACCCCGACTGAACACCATATATTTT. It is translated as CASSPRLNTIYF.

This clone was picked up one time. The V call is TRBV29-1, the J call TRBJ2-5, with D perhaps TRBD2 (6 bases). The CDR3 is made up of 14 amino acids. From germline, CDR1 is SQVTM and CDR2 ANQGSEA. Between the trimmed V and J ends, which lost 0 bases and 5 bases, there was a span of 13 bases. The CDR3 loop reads CSVEEEGPGETQYF. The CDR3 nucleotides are TGCAGCGTTGAAGAGGAGGGGCCTGGGGAGACCCAGTACTTC.

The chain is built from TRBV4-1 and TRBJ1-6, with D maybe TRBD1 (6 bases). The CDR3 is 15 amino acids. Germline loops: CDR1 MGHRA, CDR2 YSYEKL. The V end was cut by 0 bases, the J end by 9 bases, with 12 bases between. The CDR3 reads CASSQDTGRSSPLHF. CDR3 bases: TGCGCCAGCAGCCAAGACACAGGGAGGAGTTCACCCCTCCACTTT.

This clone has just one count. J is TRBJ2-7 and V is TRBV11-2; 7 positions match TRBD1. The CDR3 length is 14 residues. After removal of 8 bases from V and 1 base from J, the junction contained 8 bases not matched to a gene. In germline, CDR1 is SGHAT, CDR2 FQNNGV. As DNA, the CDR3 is TGTGCCAGCGAAGACAGGGCAAATTCCTACGAGCAGTACTTC. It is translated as CASEDRANSYEQYF. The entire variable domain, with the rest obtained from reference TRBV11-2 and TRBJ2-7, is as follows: EAGVAQSPRYKIIEKRQSVAFWCNPISGHATLYWYQQILGQGPKLLIQFQNNGVVDDSQLPKDRFSAERLKGVDSTLKIQPAKLEDSAVYLCASEDRANSYEQYFGPGTRLTVT.

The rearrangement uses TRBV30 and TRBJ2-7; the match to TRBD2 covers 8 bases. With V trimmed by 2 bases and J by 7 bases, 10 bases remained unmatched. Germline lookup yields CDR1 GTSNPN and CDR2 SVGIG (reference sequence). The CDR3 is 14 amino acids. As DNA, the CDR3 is TGTGCCTGGAGTCCCCGGGGGGGAATGGGGGAGCAGTACTTC. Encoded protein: CAWSPRGGMGEQYF.